The rows below give T cell receptor beta chains drawn from one sample of a study of a mutant IDH1 vaccine in newly diagnosed glioma. The antigens of these receptors remain unknown. Profiling relied on immunoSEQ multiplex PCR, and the TCRdb table lists in-frame clones only, not all of them. The sample yields some 87,000 clones, about 81% seen once. Sequenced here: PBMCs, sampled from a glioma patient whose treatment included an IDH1 peptide vaccine. The receptors stem from a middle-aged man with glioma. The CDR3 runs from the conserved cysteine through the conserved F or W. A D gene is named only where the DNA matches it firmly. Clone size is shown for a subset of rows, as once, few, many or a class of expanded clone.

d_call j_call clone_size v_call cdr3_aa cdr3_nt
TRBD2 TRBJ2-1 . TRBV5-1 CASSPVGLAGYNEQFF TGCGCCAGCAGCCCCGTAGGCCTAGCGGGTTACAATGAGCAGTTCTTC
. TRBJ2-7 . TRBV15 CATSRDQGLIRYEQYF TGTGCCACCAGCAGAGATCAGGGTCTTATTCGCTACGAGCAGTACTTC
TRBD1 TRBJ1-2 . TRBV19 CASSIQGALWYGYTF TGTGCCAGTAGTATCCAGGGGGCACTCTGGTATGGCTACACCTTC
TRBD1 TRBJ1-2 . TRBV28 CASSTGVYGYTF TGTGCCAGCAGTACAGGGGTCTATGGCTACACCTTC
TRBD2 TRBJ2-3 . TRBV4-1 CASSQDQTSPSTDTQYF TGCGCCAGCAGCCAAGATCAGACTAGCCCTAGCACAGATACGCAGTATTTT
TRBD2 TRBJ2-1 . TRBV28 CASSRGWTSGAMNEQFF TGTGCCAGCAGCAGGGGATGGACTAGCGGAGCAATGAATGAGCAGTTCTTC
. TRBJ1-2 . TRBV30 CAWSVLLGTYGYTF TGTGCCTGGAGTGTACTATTAGGAACCTATGGCTACACCTTC
. TRBJ2-3 . TRBV18 CASSLLGELDTQYF TGTGCCAGCTCACTCTTGGGGGAGCTGGATACGCAGTATTTT
. TRBJ2-7 . TRBV25-1 CASSPEDSFYEQYF TGTGCCAGCAGCCCGGAGGACAGTTTCTACGAGCAGTACTTC
. TRBJ2-7 . TRBV5-4 CASSLERGASEQYF TGTGCCAGCAGCTTGGAAAGGGGGGCGAGCGAGCAGTACTTC
. TRBJ1-4 . TRBV28 CASSLEGGNEKLFF TGTGCCAGCAGTCTCGAGGGTGGTAATGAAAAACTGTTTTTT
. TRBJ2-1 . TRBV19 CASKRDSSYNEQFF TGTGCCAGTAAACGGGATAGCTCCTACAATGAGCAGTTCTTC
TRBD1 TRBJ2-4 . TRBV16 CASSPKGQGTTKNIQYF TGTGCCAGCAGCCCAAAGGGACAGGGTACGACCAAAAACATTCAGTACTTC
. TRBJ2-7 . TRBV11-2 CASSLVVTATYEQYF TGTGCCAGCAGCTTAGTTGTGACAGCAACCTACGAGCAGTACTTC
TRBD1 TRBJ1-2 . TRBV4-1 CASSQTTGTHGYTF TGCGCCAGCAGCCAAACGACAGGGACCCATGGCTACACCTTC
. TRBJ1-5 . TRBV7-9 CASSVHRGSGNQPQHF TGTGCCAGCAGCGTCCACAGAGGCTCCGGCAATCAGCCCCAGCATTTT
TRBD1 TRBJ1-1 . TRBV7-3 CASSSTGGQTEAFF TGTGCCAGCAGCTCGACAGGGGGCCAAACTGAAGCTTTCTTT
. TRBJ2-7 . TRBV19 CASSTFPDRVNEQYF TGTGCCAGTAGTACCTTCCCTGACAGAGTTAACGAGCAGTACTTC
TRBD1 TRBJ2-7 once TRBV15 CATSRDRGQFYEQYF TGTGCCACCAGCAGAGACCGGGGACAGTTTTACGAGCAGTACTTC
. TRBJ2-2 . TRBV11-2 CASSRQWVPGELFF TGTGCCAGCAGCCGCCAGTGGGTCCCCGGGGAGCTGTTTTTT
TRBD1 TRBJ2-7 . TRBV5-1 CASSLGSGTEITYEQYF TGCGCCAGCAGCTTGGGCTCCGGGACAGAAATAACCTACGAGCAGTACTTC
. TRBJ2-5 once TRBV21-1 CASSRLLAGGPTYQETQYF TGTGCCAGCAGCCGACTACTAGCGGGAGGCCCGACGTACCAAGAGACCCAGTACTTC
TRBD1 TRBJ2-3 . TRBV7-3 CASSPDRGTDTQYF TGTGCCAGCAGCCCCGACAGGGGCACAGATACGCAGTATTTT
. TRBJ1-2 few TRBV2 CASSEALTSNYGYTF TGTGCCAGCAGTGAAGCGCTTACATCTAACTATGGCTACACCTTC
TRBD1 TRBJ2-5 once TRBV2 CASSTGFQETQYF TGTGCCAGCTCGACAGGGTTCCAAGAGACCCAGTACTTC
TRBD1 TRBJ2-1 . TRBV19 CASSIEWTGSYNEQFF TGTGCCAGTAGTATAGAATGGACAGGTTCCTACAATGAGCAGTTCTTC
. TRBJ2-7 once TRBV6-1 CASSLTQGAHEQYF TGTGCCAGCAGTCTTACTCAGGGTGCCCACGAGCAGTACTTC
. TRBJ2-1 . TRBV5-1 CASSFRTYNEQFF TGCGCCAGCAGCTTCAGGACCTACAATGAGCAGTTCTTC
TRBD1 TRBJ1-2 . TRBV27 CASSSVRQGGYTF TGTGCCAGCAGCTCAGTCCGACAGGGAGGCTACACCTTC
. TRBJ2-2 once TRBV7-2 CASSLVGRELFF TGTGCCAGCAGCCTCGTCGGGCGAGAGCTGTTTTTT
. TRBJ1-1 . TRBV2 CASRTDPWGTEAFF TGTGCCAGCAGGACGGACCCCTGGGGCACTGAAGCTTTCTTT
. TRBJ1-6 . TRBV5-6 CASSLAGVSPLHF TGTGCCAGCAGCTTGGCAGGGGTTTCACCCCTCCACTTT
TRBD2 TRBJ2-1 . TRBV5-1 CASSPQGLAGVHEQFF TGCGCCAGCAGCCCGCAAGGACTAGCGGGAGTACATGAGCAGTTCTTC
. TRBJ2-1 . TRBV4-3 CASSQDGHSGEQFF TGCGCCAGCAGCCAAGACGGACATTCGGGCGAGCAGTTCTTC
TRBD1 TRBJ2-5 . TRBV7-9 CASSLATDRGPQETQYF TGTGCCAGCAGCTTAGCAACGGACAGGGGGCCCCAAGAGACCCAGTACTTC
TRBD2 TRBJ2-1 few TRBV4-3 CASSQGPSGGVEQFF TGCGCCAGCAGCCAAGGCCCTAGCGGGGGGGTCGAGCAGTTCTTC
TRBD1 TRBJ1-1 few TRBV29-1 CSVDATGGTEAFF TGCAGCGTTGATGCGACAGGGGGAACTGAAGCTTTCTTT
TRBD1 TRBJ2-7 . TRBV6-5 CASSPEAGTGGKEYF TGTGCCAGCAGCCCCGAAGCGGGCACAGGGGGCAAGGAGTACTTC
. TRBJ2-3 . TRBV28 CASSSGLWADTQYF TGTGCCAGCAGCTCCGGACTTTGGGCGGATACGCAGTATTTT
TRBD2 TRBJ2-5 . TRBV11-1 CASSPQLAGQETQYF TGTGCCAGCAGCCCACAACTAGCGGGGCAAGAGACCCAGTACTTC
. TRBJ1-4 . TRBV27 CASKTGGRSDEKLFF TGTGCCAGTAAGACGGGGGGGCGGTCAGACGAAAAACTGTTTTTT
. TRBJ1-2 . TRBV27 CASSLSGSYGYTF TGTGCCAGCAGTTTAAGTGGGTCCTATGGCTACACCTTC
. TRBJ1-1 . TRBV7-8 CASNPGQGKKAFF TGTGCCTCAAACCCCGGACAAGGAAAGAAAGCTTTCTTT
. TRBJ2-5 few TRBV7-8 CASSLAFRRDPSETQYF TGTGCCAGCAGCTTAGCGTTCCGCCGGGACCCGTCCGAGACCCAGTACTTC
. TRBJ1-1 . TRBV28 CASSEGVNTEAFF TGTGCCAGCAGTGAAGGGGTTAACACTGAAGCTTTCTTT
. TRBJ1-2 . TRBV28 CAQYLPNYGYTF TGTGCCCAATACCTGCCTAACTATGGCTACACCTTC